These 9 T cell receptor beta chains came from one sample sequenced in a study of blood T cell repertoires in COVID-19. Repertoires were generated with immunoSEQ multiplex PCR, while TCRdb's copy carries only in-frame clones and drops some. The table has approximately 290,000 clones, approximately 83% seen once; the top ten hold roughly 4.3%. Sequencing used PBMCs or T cells enriched from blood (not recorded which). These receptors were taken from a woman in her twenties or thirties who had recovered from COVID-19.

This clone was found once. This chain connects TRBV4-1 to TRBJ1-1; tentative D call: TRBD1 (5 bases). The germline gives CDR1 MGHRA, CDR2 YSYEKL. Trimming pared 0 bases from V and 3 bases from J, leaving 11 bases between. The CDR3 is made up of 15 amino acids. The CDR3 region is CASSQEGGKDTEAFF. The CDR3 DNA sequence: TGCGCCAGCAGCCAAGAGGGGGGGAAGGACACTGAAGCTTTCTTT.

This clone has only one observation. The V and J genes are TRBV18 and TRBJ1-1; no clear D gene. Germline CDR1 reads KGHSH; CDR2 reads LQKENI. CDR3 length: 13 amino acids. The V and J ends lost 3 bases and 7 bases respectively, with 12 bases between them. This CDR3 reads CASSPAAYREAFF. CDR3 DNA sequence: TGTGCCAGCTCACCTGCGGCCTACCGTGAAGCTTTCTTT.

This rearrangement joins TRBV27 to TRBJ1-1, with 9 bases aligning to TRBD1. CDR3 length: 14 residues. CDR1 is MNHEY, CDR2 SMNVEV, per germline (reference sequence). Trimming cost V 6 bases and J 2 bases; bases outside gene matches: 4. The CDR3 loop reads CASSYTGGNTEAFF. CDR3 bases: TGTGCCAGCAGCTACACAGGGGGCAACACTGAAGCTTTCTTT.

The chain combines TRBV11-1 with TRBJ1-1, with unresolved D. V was shortened by 6 bases and J by 1 base, with 9 bases between the two germline ends. The length of the CDR3 is 13 residues. Per germline, CDR1 SGHAT and CDR2 FQDESV (reference sequence). CDR3 amino acids: CASRGFENTEAFF. CDR3 bases: TGTGCCAGCAGGGGCTTCGAGAACACTGAAGCTTTCTTT.

This chain joins TRBV15 and TRBJ1-1; D gene unclear. The CDR3 is 13 residues long. CDR1 is LNHNV, CDR2 YYDKDF, per germline (reference sequence). The V end lost 5 bases, the J end lost 4 bases, and 11 bases lay between the germline ends. The CDR3 spells CATSSPLGTEAFF. The CDR3 DNA is TGTGCCACCAGCTCGCCCCTCGGCACTGAAGCTTTCTTT.

The V gene is TRBV5-4, the J gene TRBJ2-5; 9 nucleotides agree with TRBD2. Trimming took 7 bases from V and 5 from J; bases not matched to a gene: 9. This CDR3 is built from 14 residues. CDR1 SGHNT and CDR2 YYREEE come from the germline V gene (reference sequence). CDR3 protein: CASRLGREGETQYF. The CDR3 nucleotides read TGTGCCAGCCGGCTGGGGCGGGAGGGGGAGACCCAGTACTTC.

This clone was seen a single time. This sequence joins TRBV10-3 and TRBJ1-1; TRBD1 aligns across 7 bases. The J segment lost 0 bases and the V segment lost 7 bases, leaving 5 bases of the junction unmatched. Germline CDR1 reads ENHRY; CDR2 reads SYGVKD. The CDR3 runs 14 residues. The CDR3 sequence is CAINRDSMNTEAFF. Here the CDR3 DNA reads TGTGCCATCAACCGGGACAGCATGAACACTGAAGCTTTCTTT.

The genes are TRBV14 and TRBJ1-6; 7 bases are a match to TRBD1. The CDR3 consists of 15 residues. Germline CDR1 reads SGHDN; CDR2 reads FVKESK. V dropped 1 base and J dropped 7; count of bases not matched to a gene: 4. The chain's CDR3 is CASSQVRTGNSPLHF. CDR3 nucleotide sequence: TGTGCCAGCAGCCAAGTGCGGACAGGAAATTCACCCCTCCACTTT.

The chain recombines TRBV10-1 with TRBJ2-7; no definite D call. CDR1 is WNHNN and CDR2 is SYGVQD in the germline V gene (reference sequence). CDR3 length equals 11 residues. V lost 5 bases and J 5 bases, leaving 7 bases between the germline ends. The CDR3: CASSYRNEQYF. CDR3 in DNA: TGCGCCAGCAGTTATAGAAACGAGCAGTACTTC.